This TCR beta chain was documented in a study of cytomegalovirus exposure and HLA in healthy donors. This clone was found many times. Its specificity is not known. Study observations and caveats: Apart from CMV serostatus, no immune exposure information was available.

Primers for the PCR totalled 60 Vbeta and 13 Jbeta. TCRdb keeps only in-frame clones here, not all; method: immunoSEQ multiplex PCR. The sample includes about 140,000 clones, 77% of them seen just once. At collection, donors were nominally healthy, but unrecorded immune exposures were probable. This receptor was taken from a female donor in good health and CMV-seronegative. Sequencing was carried out using PBMCs.

Here the CDR3 reads CAISVRGIRTEAFF. DNA of the CDR3: TGTGCCATCAGTGTTCGGGGTATACGGACTGAAGCTTTCTTT. J is TRBJ1-1 and V is TRBV10-3, with D uncertain. The V gene's germline CDR1 is ENHRY and CDR2 SYGVKD. The CDR3 contains 14 residues. Trimming cost V 4 bases and J 5 bases, with 14 bases left between them.